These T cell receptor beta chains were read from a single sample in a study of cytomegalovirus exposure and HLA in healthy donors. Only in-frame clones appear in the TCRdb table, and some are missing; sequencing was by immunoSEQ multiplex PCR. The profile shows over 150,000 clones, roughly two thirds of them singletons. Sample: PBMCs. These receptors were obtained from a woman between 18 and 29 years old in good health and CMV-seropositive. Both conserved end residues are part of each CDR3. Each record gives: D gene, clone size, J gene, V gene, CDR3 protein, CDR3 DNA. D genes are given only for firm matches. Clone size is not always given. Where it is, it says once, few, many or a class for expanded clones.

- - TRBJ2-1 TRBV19 CASRLEGYSYNEQFF TGTGCCAGTAGACTTGAGGGTTACTCCTACAATGAGCAGTTCTTC
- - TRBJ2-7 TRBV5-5 CASSLTGEQYF TGTGCCAGCAGCTTAACGGGCGAGCAGTACTTC
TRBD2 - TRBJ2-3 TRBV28 CASSSTVSGTSTDTQYF TGTGCCAGCAGTTCTACCGTTAGCGGGACTAGCACAGATACGCAGTATTTT
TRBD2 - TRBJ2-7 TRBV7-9 CASSFPLAGVSYEQYF TGTGCCAGCAGCTTTCCTCTAGCGGGGGTTTCCTACGAGCAGTACTTC
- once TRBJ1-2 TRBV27 CASSFLGTPYGYTF TGTGCCAGCAGTTTCCTCGGGACTCCTTATGGCTACACCTTC
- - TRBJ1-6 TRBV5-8 CASSLVGRGSSPLHF TGTGCCAGCAGCTTGGTTGGCAGGGGAAGTTCACCCCTCCACTTT
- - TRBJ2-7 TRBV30 CAWSVGHLSYEQYF TGTGCCTGGAGTGTTGGCCACCTCTCCTACGAGCAGTACTTC
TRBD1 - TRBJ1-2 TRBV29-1 CSVRQGEGSGYTF TGCAGCGTCCGACAGGGCGAGGGGTCTGGCTACACCTTC
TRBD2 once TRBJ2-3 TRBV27 CASSSTASGLAGGLRETDTQYF TGTGCCAGCAGTTCGACCGCGTCCGGACTAGCGGGGGGGCTTAGGGAGACAGATACGCAGTATTTT
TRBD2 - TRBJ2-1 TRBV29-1 CSVTKAGGLYNEQFF TGCAGCGTAACCAAAGCGGGAGGGCTCTACAATGAGCAGTTCTTC
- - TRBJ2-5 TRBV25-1 CASSEAGRETQYF TGTGCCAGCAGTGAAGCGGGTCGGGAGACCCAGTACTTC
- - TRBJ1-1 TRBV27 CASSFRASPGDTEAFF TGTGCCAGCAGTTTTAGAGCGAGCCCAGGGGACACTGAAGCTTTCTTT
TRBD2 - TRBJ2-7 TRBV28 CASSFMGLASGEQYF TGTGCCAGCAGTTTTATGGGACTAGCATCCGGCGAGCAGTACTTC
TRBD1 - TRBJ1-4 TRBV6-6 CASSQYLTGSDEKLFF TGTGCCAGCAGCCAATATTTGACAGGGTCTGATGAAAAACTGTTTTTT
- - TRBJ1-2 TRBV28 CASSSPRGGDYGYTF TGTGCCAGCAGTTCCCCCCGGGGTGGAGACTATGGCTACACCTTC
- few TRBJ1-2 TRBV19 CASTDTATGPAGYTF TGTGCCAGTACCGATACGGCCACAGGGCCGGCCGGCTACACCTTC
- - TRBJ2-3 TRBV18 CASTGQITQDTQYF TGTGCCTCCACAGGACAGATAACCCAAGATACGCAGTATTTT
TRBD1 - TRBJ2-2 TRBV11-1 CASSFTGGNTGELFF TGTGCCAGCAGCTTTACAGGGGGCAACACCGGGGAGCTGTTTTTT
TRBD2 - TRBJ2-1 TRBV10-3 CAISDLLAGEWHEQFF TGTGCCATCAGTGATCTCTTAGCGGGAGAGTGGCATGAGCAGTTCTTC
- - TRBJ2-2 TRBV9 CASSPGTLTGELFF TGTGCCAGCAGCCCCGGGACTTTGACCGGGGAGCTGTTTTTT
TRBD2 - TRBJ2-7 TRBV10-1 CASSETAGAYEQYF TGCGCCAGCAGTGAGACAGCGGGAGCCTACGAGCAGTACTTC
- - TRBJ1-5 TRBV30 CAWSDDPSRPQHF TGTGCCTGGAGTGATGATCCGAGCCGGCCCCAGCATTTT
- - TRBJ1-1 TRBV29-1 CSGAQQLYTEAFF TGCAGCGGGGCCCAACAGCTCTACACTGAAGCTTTCTTT
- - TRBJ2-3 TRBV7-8 CASSLGGRARTDTQYF TGTGCCAGCAGCTTGGGGGGGCGGGCCCGCACAGATACGCAGTATTTT
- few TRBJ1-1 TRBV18 CASSPNRANTEAFF TGTGCCAGCTCACCAAACAGGGCAAACACTGAAGCTTTCTTT
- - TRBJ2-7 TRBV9 CASSARSGTQTTYEQYF TGTGCCAGCAGCGCCAGATCCGGGACTCAGACCACTTACGAGCAGTACTTC
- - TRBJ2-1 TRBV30 CACHRGVTYNEQFF TGTGCCTGCCACCGGGGAGTAACCTACAATGAGCAGTTCTTC
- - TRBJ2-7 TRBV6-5 CASSSRRGVGEQYF TGTGCCAGCAGTTCCCGGCGGGGTGTTGGCGAGCAGTACTTC
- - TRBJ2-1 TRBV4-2 CASSQPYSSYNEQFF TGTGCCAGCAGCCAACCTTATAGCTCCTACAATGAGCAGTTCTTC
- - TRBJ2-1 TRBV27 CASSDSTRSYNEQFF TGTGCCAGCAGCGACTCCACCCGCTCCTACAATGAGCAGTTCTTC
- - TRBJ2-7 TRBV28 CASKGLDYEQYF TGTGCCAGCAAAGGACTGGACTACGAGCAGTACTTC
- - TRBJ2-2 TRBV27 CASSLSTGVTGELFF TGTGCCAGCAGTTTATCGACGGGGGTCACCGGGGAGCTGTTTTTT
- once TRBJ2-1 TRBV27 CASSPRGAGEQFF TGTGCCAGCAGTCCCCGGGGGGCGGGAGAGCAGTTCTTC
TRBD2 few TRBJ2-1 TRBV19 CATVGGGRTYNEQFF TGTGCCACGGTAGGCGGCGGGAGAACCTACAATGAGCAGTTCTTC
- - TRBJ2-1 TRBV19 CASSEGLNSLPQFF TGTGCCAGTAGCGAAGGCCTCAACAGTCTCCCGCAGTTCTTC
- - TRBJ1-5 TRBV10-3 CAISGSTVGQPQHF TGTGCCATCAGTGGGTCGACAGTTGGTCAGCCCCAGCATTTT
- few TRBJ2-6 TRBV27 CASSLGQYRVGAGANVLTF TGTGCCAGCAGTTTAGGGCAATACAGGGTTGGGGCTGGGGCCAACGTCCTGACTTTC
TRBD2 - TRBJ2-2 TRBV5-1 CASSLWTSGKYSGELFF TGCGCCAGCAGCCTATGGACTAGCGGGAAATATTCCGGGGAGCTGTTTTTT
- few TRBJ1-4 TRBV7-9 CASSLRGEKLFF TGTGCCAGCAGCTTAAGAGGTGAAAAACTGTTTTTT
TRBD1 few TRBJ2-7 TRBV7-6 CASRPTGTGEGEQYF TGTGCCAGCAGACCAACCGGGACAGGGGAGGGGGAGCAGTACTTC
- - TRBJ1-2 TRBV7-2 CASSSLNYGYTF TGTGCCAGCAGCTCCCTTAACTATGGCTACACCTTC
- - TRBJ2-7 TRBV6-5 CASSLSGTTYEQYF TGTGCCAGCAGTTTGTCCGGGACAACCTACGAGCAGTACTTC
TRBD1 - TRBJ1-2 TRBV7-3 CASSLHSVPQGANDGYTF TGTGCCAGCAGCTTACATTCCGTTCCCCAGGGGGCAAACGATGGCTACACCTTC
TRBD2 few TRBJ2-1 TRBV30 CARTSGGVNEQFF TGTGCCCGTACTAGCGGGGGGGTCAATGAGCAGTTCTTC
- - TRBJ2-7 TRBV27 CASSLRQSSWMRGEQYF TGTGCCAGCAGTCTTAGACAGTCCTCCTGGATGAGAGGCGAGCAGTACTTC
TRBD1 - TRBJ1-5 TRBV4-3 CASSLDRGTLQPQHF TGCGCCAGTTCCCTAGACAGGGGCACGCTTCAGCCCCAGCATTTT
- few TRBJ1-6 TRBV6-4 CASRDRENSPLHF TGTGCCAGCAGGGATCGGGAGAATTCACCCCTCCACTTT
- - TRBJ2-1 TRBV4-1 CASSQPRGNEQFF TGCGCCAGCAGCCAACCTAGAGGCAATGAGCAGTTCTTC
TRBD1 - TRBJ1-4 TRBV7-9 CASSSGSTGGVEKLFF TGTGCCAGCAGTTCGGGATCAACAGGGGGTGTGGAAAAACTGTTTTTT
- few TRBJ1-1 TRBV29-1 CSVGHLLNTEAFF TGCAGCGTTGGACACCTCCTGAACACTGAAGCTTTCTTT
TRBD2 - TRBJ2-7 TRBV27 CASSWTSSAYEQYF TGTGCCAGCAGTTGGACTAGTTCCGCGTACGAGCAGTACTTC
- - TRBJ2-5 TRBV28 CASTSRGKTQYF TGTGCCAGCACGTCGAGGGGGAAGACCCAGTACTTC
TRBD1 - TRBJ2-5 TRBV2 CASRAPGQGETQYF TGTGCCAGCAGAGCCCCGGGACAGGGGGAGACCCAGTACTTC
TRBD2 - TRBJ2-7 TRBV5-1 CASSWARLAAYEQYF TGCGCCAGCAGCTGGGCCAGGCTAGCGGCTTACGAGCAGTACTTC